This is a list of T cell receptor beta chains from one sample in a study of identical twins. TCRdb fed the 5' RACE reads into MiXCR, producing one record per CDR3 protein. The repertoire holds around 250,000 distinct CDR3 sequences, with 5.5% to 7.5% as singletons. The same sample was also used in a study of T cells expressing NK-cell markers.

Material for sequencing was CD8+ T cells sorted from blood. These receptor sequences come from a woman younger than 30 in good health. Both conserved end residues are part of each CDR3. A D gene is named only where the DNA matches it firmly. Rows give clone size only sometimes, using once, few, many, or a class for an expanded clone.

>TRBV3-1|TRBJ2-1|few|TRBD2
CASSPQGAGDNEQFF
TGTGCCAGCAGCCCTCAAGGGGCGGGAGACAATGAGCAGTTCTTC
>TRBV29-1|TRBJ2-7|.|.
CSAIGDYEQYF
TGCAGCGCTATCGGGGACTACGAGCAGTACTTC
>TRBV18|TRBJ2-2|.|TRBD2
CASSPIQRGPTGELFF
TGTGCCAGCTCACCGATCCAGCGGGGCCCTACCGGGGAGCTGTTTTTT
>TRBV3-1|TRBJ2-1|few|TRBD2
CASSQAGTNVYNEQFF
TGTGCCAGCAGCCAAGCCGGGACTAACGTATACAATGAGCAGTTCTTC
>TRBV20-1|TRBJ2-7|.|TRBD2
CSARLAEYEQYF
TGCAGTGCTAGACTAGCGGAATACGAGCAGTACTTC
>TRBV9|TRBJ2-7|few|.
CASSPSVGAKTEQYF
TGTGCCAGCAGCCCCTCGGTCGGGGCCAAGACCGAGCAGTACTTC
>TRBV6-1|TRBJ1-5|.|.
CASSHRASNQPQHF
TGTGCCAGCAGCCACAGGGCTAGCAATCAGCCCCAGCATTTT
>TRBV6-2/TRBV6-3|TRBJ2-3|.|TRBD2
CVRPAPRGERTDTQYF
TGTGTCAGGCCCGCCCCCCGGGGGGAGAGGACAGATACGCAGTATTTT
>TRBV7-9|TRBJ2-2|many|TRBD2
CASSLTSGVNTGELFF
TGTGCCAGCAGCTTGACTAGCGGGGTTAACACCGGGGAGCTGTTTTTT
>TRBV29-1|TRBJ2-5|few|TRBD1
CSVEGRGQGETQYF
TGCAGCGTTGAAGGCAGGGGGCAGGGGGAGACCCAGTACTTC
>TRBV18|TRBJ2-7|.|.
CASSPRSGYEQYF
TGTGCCAGCTCACCAAGGTCCGGCTACGAGCAGTACTTC
>TRBV4-3|TRBJ2-3|many|TRBD2
CASSSSGLAATDTQYF
TGCGCCAGCAGTTCCTCGGGACTAGCAGCCACAGATACGCAGTATTTT
>TRBV5-1|TRBJ1-2|many|.
CASSPGEGSRIYGYTF
TGCGCCAGCAGCCCCGGGGAGGGGTCGAGGATCTATGGCTACACCTTC
>TRBV19|TRBJ2-2|.|.
CASRDWDTGELFF
TGTGCCAGTAGGGACTGGGACACCGGGGAGCTGTTTTTT
>TRBV6-4|TRBJ2-3|many|.
CASSERGEGTDTQYF
TGTGCCAGCAGTGAGAGGGGAGAGGGCACAGATACGCAGTATTTT
>TRBV30|TRBJ2-1|many|.
CAWSAGNEQFF
TGTGCCTGGAGTGCCGGGAATGAGCAGTTCTTC
>TRBV20-1|TRBJ2-1|many|.
CSARDVLAGNDEQFF
TGCAGTGCTAGAGATGTCCTAGCCGGCAACGATGAGCAGTTCTTC
>TRBV10-3|TRBJ2-1|few|TRBD2
CAISEPYTTSGRGNEQFF
TGTGCCATCAGTGAGCCCTACACGACTAGCGGGAGGGGTAATGAGCAGTTCTTC
>TRBV7-9|TRBJ1-2|.|.
CASSPEGTNYGYTF
TGTGCCAGCAGCCCCGAAGGGACTAACTATGGCTACACCTTC
>TRBV2|TRBJ2-5|.|TRBD2
CASSAPGLAGGTQYF
TGTGCCAGCAGTGCCCCGGGACTAGCGGGAGGCACCCAGTACTTC
>TRBV12-3/TRBV12-4|TRBJ1-2|.|.
CASSLSQTSTTF
TGTGCCAGCAGTTTAAGCCAGACCTCCACCACCTTC
>TRBV12-3/TRBV12-4|TRBJ1-3|few|.
CASSLSGWDSGNTIYF
TGTGCCAGCAGTTTATCAGGGTGGGACTCTGGAAACACCATATATTTT
>TRBV11-2|TRBJ2-3|few|.
CASSSTPGTDTQYF
TGTGCCAGCAGCTCGACACCGGGCACAGATACGCAGTATTTT
>TRBV12-3/TRBV12-4|TRBJ2-2|many|.
CASSREGRTGELFF
TGTGCCAGCAGTCGCGAGGGGCGCACCGGGGAGCTGTTTTTT
>TRBV27|TRBJ2-1|many|.
CASSLGGHNEQFF
TGTGCCAGCAGCCTCGGGGGGCACAATGAGCAGTTCTTC
>TRBV7-9|TRBJ1-5|.|.
CASSLPPDGSNQPQHF
TGTGCCAGCAGCCTGCCCCCCGACGGTAGCAATCAGCCCCAGCATTTT
>TRBV11-2|TRBJ1-1|few|.
CASSLVTPMNTEAFF
TGTGCCAGCAGCTTAGTGACACCCATGAACACTGAAGCTTTCTTT
>TRBV9|TRBJ2-3|many|.
CASSEGLLLTDTQYF
TGTGCCAGCAGCGAAGGACTTTTACTCACAGATACGCAGTATTTT
>TRBV6-2/TRBV6-3|TRBJ2-4|many|.
CASRGSQLAKNIQYF
TGTGCCAGCAGGGGCAGCCAGCTAGCCAAAAACATTCAGTACTTC
>TRBV12-3/TRBV12-4|TRBJ2-3|.|.
CASSFLSTGGTDTQYF
TGTGCCAGCAGTTTTCTCTCCACAGGAGGCACAGATACGCAGTATTTT
>TRBV20-1|TRBJ2-7|few|TRBD1
CSARDWTGSPYEQYF
TGCAGTGCTAGAGATTGGACAGGGTCGCCCTACGAGCAGTACTTC
>TRBV27|TRBJ2-2|few|.
CASSFETARTGELFF
TGTGCCAGCAGTTTTGAGACAGCGCGGACCGGGGAGCTGTTTTTT
>TRBV4-1|TRBJ2-5|few|TRBD1
CASSYRTGSQETQYF
TGCGCCAGCAGCTACCGGACAGGGAGCCAAGAGACCCAGTACTTC
>TRBV3-1|TRBJ1-1|many|.
CASSQKSANTEAFF
TGTGCCAGCAGCCAAAAGTCAGCGAACACTGAAGCTTTCTTT
>TRBV11-2|TRBJ2-3|.|TRBD2
CASSSGTSGGAGLDTQYF
TGTGCCAGCAGCAGTGGGACTAGCGGGGGGGCTGGTTTGGATACGCAGTATTTT
>TRBV29-1|TRBJ2-1|few|.
CSVERGEGSYNEQFF
TGCAGCGTTGAAAGGGGGGAGGGATCCTACAATGAGCAGTTCTTC
>TRBV3-1|TRBJ2-3|.|.
CASSQEKAVGFRDTQYF
TGTGCCAGCAGCCAAGAAAAGGCGGTGGGCTTTAGAGATACGCAGTATTTT
>TRBV5-1|TRBJ2-7|few|.
CASSLYAPRGMIYEQYF
TGCGCCAGCAGCTTGTATGCCCCTCGGGGGATGATCTACGAGCAGTACTTC
>TRBV9|TRBJ2-7|.|.
CASSVQGGEQYF
TGTGCCAGCAGCGTTCAGGGAGGCGAGCAGTACTTC
>TRBV5-8|TRBJ2-3|.|.
CASTIDPLPYTQYF
TGTGCCAGCACCATAGACCCTCTTCCATATACGCAGTATTTT
>TRBV13|TRBJ1-5|many|.
CASSLGIGVQPQHF
TGTGCCAGCAGCTTAGGTATAGGGGTTCAGCCCCAGCATTTT
>TRBV15|TRBJ1-2|.|TRBD1
CATSRGNTGVVSGYTF
TGTGCCACCAGCAGAGGAAATACAGGGGTTGTTTCTGGCTACACCTTC
>TRBV9|TRBJ2-3|.|TRBD1
CASSGGGFDGNTQYF
TGTGCCAGCAGCGGAGGGGGCTTCGACGGGAATACGCAGTATTTT
>TRBV27|TRBJ2-1|few|.
CASSPGTKATNEQFF
TGTGCCAGCAGTCCCGGGACGAAAGCAACCAATGAGCAGTTCTTC
>TRBV27|TRBJ1-2|few|.
CASSLSGQSYGYTF
TGTGCCAGCAGTTTATCAGGACAGTCCTATGGCTACACCTTC
>TRBV12-3/TRBV12-4|TRBJ2-7|.|.
CASTSGQYEQYF
TGTGCCAGCACCTCCGGACAGTACGAGCAGTACTTC
>TRBV4-3|TRBJ2-7|many|TRBD2
CASSHLGTSGSYEQYF
TGCGCCAGCAGCCATCTCGGGACTAGCGGTTCCTACGAGCAGTACTTC
>TRBV3-1|TRBJ1-2|few|.
CASSPEQGFAYTF
TGTGCCAGCAGCCCCGAACAGGGATTTGCCTACACCTTC
>TRBV29-1|TRBJ2-1|many|.
CSVEAGAAEQFF
TGCAGCGTTGAAGCGGGAGCGGCTGAGCAGTTCTTC
>TRBV9|TRBJ2-7|.|TRBD2
CASSAGGSGGAYEQYF
TGTGCCAGCAGCGCCGGAGGTAGCGGGGGCGCCTACGAGCAGTACTTC
>TRBV9|TRBJ2-7|.|.
CASSTDLSSYEQYF
TGTGCCAGCAGTACCGATCTGAGCTCCTACGAGCAGTACTTC
>TRBV12-3/TRBV12-4|TRBJ2-5|.|.
CASSLNREETQYF
TGTGCCAGCAGTTTAAACAGAGAAGAGACCCAGTACTTC
>TRBV1|TRBJ2-5|.|.
CTSSRPNAGPPTRETQYF
TGCACCAGCAGCCGCCCCAACGCCGGGCCCCCCACGCGGGAGACCCAGTACTTC
>TRBV7-6|TRBJ1-4|.|TRBD1
CASSQQGIDEKLFF
TGTGCCAGCAGCCAACAGGGGATTGATGAAAAACTGTTTTTT
>TRBV12-3/TRBV12-4|TRBJ1-1|many|.
CASSLGAQGRIEAFF
TGTGCCAGCAGTTTAGGGGCTCAGGGGCGAATTGAAGCTTTCTTT
>TRBV7-9|TRBJ2-2|many|.
CASSPPRSGGELFF
TGTGCCAGCAGCCCCCCGAGGTCCGGGGGGGAGCTGTTTTTT
>TRBV12-3/TRBV12-4|TRBJ1-5|few|TRBD1
CASSLGRDRDPNQPQHF
TGTGCCAGCAGTTTAGGGCGAGACAGGGACCCCAATCAGCCCCAGCATTTT